This T cell receptor (beta chain) originates from a study of blood T cells in healthy people across ages (dated by TCRdb to 2015 to 2017). Background on the whole study: In model experiments, template switching captured roughly one uniquely barcoded TCR beta cDNA molecule for every two T cells. To track age-related changes in TCR beta repertoire diversity, the study relied on deep sequencing normalized with unique cDNA molecular identifiers. Donors of different ages were randomly distributed across sequencing lanes to avoid experimental bias. The donors were split into four age groups: young (average about 16 years), middle-aged (39), aged (more than 60) and long-lived (under 85). For two donors (one aged 18 to 29 and one aged 80 or older), the study analyzed two additional independent replicas of 1 million unique cDNA reads from the same blood draw.

A remark on this clonotype: The target of this receptor is not known. It has no much larger one-base neighbor in the sample; base qualities were not kept.

The roughly 39 donors, aged about 6 to 100 years, were systemically healthy Caucasian individuals from Russia. Each donor gave ten milliliters of peripheral blood, drawn into EDTA-treated Vacutainer tubes. PBMCs were isolated by Ficoll-Paque density-gradient centrifugation, with at least 6 million obtained per sample. Trizol reagent was used to extract total RNA from PBMCs, with at least 5.5 micrograms per sample. Naive CD45RAhigh/CD27high T cell percentages were measured by flow cytometry on a PBMC aliquot from every donor. Broader findings and caveats from the paper: Compared with the aged group, the long-lived group had more naive CD4+ T cells, fewer expanded clones and increased TCR diversity, suggesting age selection. Estimates of total diversity based on one million sequenced T cells were regarded as lower bounds and as underestimates. The percentage of naive T cells measured by flow cytometry correlated strongly with observed TCR beta diversity. Observed TCR beta diversity per million T cells fell roughly linearly with age, and a significant reduction was already apparent by age approximately 40. Conclusive comparison of naive and antigen-experienced compartments was prevented by the profiling of bulk unsorted PBMCs. Because donor CMV infection status was unknown, age-related changes in expanded clonotypes were potentially confounded.

Trimming takes 6 bases from V and 0 bases from J, and the germline ends sit 8 bases apart. The CDR3 sequence holds 13 residues, the cysteine and phenylalanine included. Just the 39-base CDR3 DNA is kept, in frame starting at base 1. From the germline V gene (reference sequence), CDR1 is DFQATT and CDR2 is SNEGSKA. Library method: 5' RACE. TCRdb lists the instrument as Illumina HiSeq 2500. A second PCR of roughly 7 to 11 cycles was performed with a sample-barcoded 5' primer and a J-beta primer mix. A template-switch 5' adaptor carrying 12 random nucleotides introduced a unique molecular identifier onto each TCR beta cDNA molecule. Each sample yielded at least 2.5 million CDR3-containing paired-end reads. The Mint cDNA synthesis kit, primed by a TRBC-specific oligonucleotide, was used to synthesize first-strand cDNA from all RNA. All cDNA was treated with uracil-DNA glycosylase and then went through a first 18-cycle PCR with the universal primers M1SS and BC2_uni_R. As for how the authors treated the data: Normalization of each sample was performed by random selection of 1 million high-quality reads, each carrying a distinct molecular identifier. Reads with shared molecular identifiers were discarded instead of being binned into consensus sequences. MiTCR, with a Q25 quality threshold and the strictest error-elimination algorithm, was used for CDR3 identification, clonotype clustering and error correction. Lower-bound total TCR beta diversity was estimated with a nonparametric unseen species model using Euler transformation. The public reads were reprocessed in TCRdb via fastp at Q25 and MiXCR, keeping in-frame beta chains. Rows matching on CDR3 protein sequence are summarized as one entry with the most common DNA and genes. These V and J calls are TCRdb output, not the study's own analysis. This sample is represented by more than 800,000 distinct CDR3 sequences; over 35% of them were singletons. In total, the top ten clones hold 18% of the sample.

The chain is made from TRBV20-1 and TRBJ1-4, with TRBD1 tentatively as D gene (5 bases match). The sequenced material came from blood. This receptor was taken from an older woman in good health. The CDR3 sequence is CSARDPTNEKLFF. The nucleotides read TGCAGTGCCAGGGACCCAACTAATGAAAAACTGTTTTTT.